The T cell receptor beta chain described here comes from a study of blood T cell repertoires in COVID-19. For the study at large: Acute-phase and convalescent COVID-19 samples originated in the United States, Italy and Spain. Sample material is recorded as cDNA or gDNA derived from T cells, B-cell-depleted T cells, or PBMCs.

Methods used by the authors: Estimates of nucleated cell counts were drawn from the amplification of reference gene primers. The repertoire was sequenced with immunoSEQ multiplex PCR; TCRdb's copy has only in-frame clones and lacks some. That table supplies the V and J calls and clone size; D and trimming were determined from the DNA. Of 150,000 or so clones listed, more than 90% are singletons. J gave up 4 bases and V 4 bases, and 7 bases lay outside the gene matches. The CDR3 consists of 14 residues. Germline V lookup: CDR1 SGHRS, CDR2 YFSETQ. The genes are TRBV5-1 and TRBJ2-5; 7 nucleotides match TRBD1. The sequenced sample consisted of peripheral blood. The sequence derives from a man aged 60-69 years with active or convalescent COVID-19. The CDR3 nucleotides read TGCGCCAGCAGCCAATGGACAGGACGAGAGACCCAGTACTTC. Translation: CASSQWTGRETQYF.